This T cell receptor beta chain was obtained from a study of PD-L1 blockade in urothelial cancer. The wider study: Patients, treated from 2014 onward, received atezolizumab 1,200 mg intravenously every 3 weeks.

The assay was immunoSEQ multiplex PCR, and TCRdb's table has in-frame clones only and misses some. The sample contains tens of thousands of clones, less than 90% of which appear only once. On this clone: Its antigen is still unknown.

Time point denoted: pretreatment peripheral blood. Patients in the study were battling locally advanced or metastatic urothelial carcinoma. Pretreatment and on-treatment samples were taken, numbering 1 to 8 per patient. The CDR3 length is 16 residues. Germline V gene lookup returns CDR1 GTSNPN and CDR2 SVGIG (reference sequence). The V segment lost 3 bases and the J segment 3 bases; nucleotides outside the gene matches: 9. General study results and limits: Below-median pretreatment blood TCR clonality predicted better survival.

The specimen was PBMCs, collected around atezolizumab (anti-PD-L1) treatment. The J gene is TRBJ1-5, the V gene TRBV30; 9 positions match TRBD1. The TCR sequence derives from a woman between 70 and 85 years old with urothelial cancer. CDR3 protein: CAWRHPGQGSNQPQHF. The CDR3 DNA sequence: TGTGCCTGGAGGCACCCGGGACAGGGCTCCAATCAGCCCCAGCATTTT.